The 20 T cell receptor beta chains below all came from one sample that was sequenced in a study of T and B cells in COVID-19 patients. TRB rearrangements were amplified by multiplex PCR with BIOMED2 TRB-A/B primers. TCRdb re-called the multiplex PCR reads through MiXCR, storing one row per CDR3 protein. This table has tens of thousands of distinct CDR3 sequences, approximately 30% appearing once. TRB was amplified from about 240-490 ng of blood genomic DNA. Sequencing input: blood. These receptors were taken from a human donor who had recovered from COVID-19.

The V and J genes are TRBV19 and TRBJ1-1, with D unresolved. V was shortened by 3 bases and J by 4 bases, with 15 bases between the two germline ends. Looked up from germline, CDR1 is LNHDA and CDR2 is SQIVND (reference sequence). The CDR3 sequence is 15 residues long. CDR3: CASSMGRGGGTEAFF. The CDR3 region has the DNA TGTGCCAGTAGTATGGGCCGGGGAGGTGGCACTGAAGCTTTCTTT.

The chain uses TRBV28 and TRBJ1-1; D not resolved. The CDR3 has 15 amino acids. Germline assignment: CDR1 MDHEN and CDR2 SYDVKM. V was trimmed by 6 bases and J by 3 bases, leaving 17 bases between them. This CDR3 reads CASSLPQSLYTEAFF. The CDR3 region has the DNA TGTGCCAGCAGCCTACCCCAGTCCTTATACACTGAAGCTTTCTTT.

The J gene is TRBJ2-7, the V gene TRBV11-3; D not resolved. Trimming pared 5 bases from V and 0 bases from J, leaving 2 bases between. Germline V lookup: CDR1 SGHNT, CDR2 YENEEA. CDR3 size: 11 residues. Here the CDR3 reads CASSDSYEQYF. The CDR3 coding sequence is TGTGCCAGCAGCGACTCCTACGAGCAGTACTTC.

About this clonotype itself: A single base separates this from a much larger clone, so it may be a read error. The chain employs TRBV11-3 and TRBJ1-6; the D gene is possibly TRBD1 (5 bases). This CDR3 spans 15 amino acids. Per germline, CDR1 SGHNT and CDR2 YENEEA. The CDR3 DNA reads as TGTGCCAGCACCTTAGGAAGGGGATCGAATTCAACCCTCCACTTT. Translation gives CASTLGRGSNSTLHF.

By frequency in the sample, this clonotype is medium-sized. The V gene is TRBV6-5, the J gene TRBJ2-6, with D unresolved. The germline V gene encodes CDR1 MNHEY and CDR2 SVGAGI. This CDR3 region has 14 residues. V lost 6 bases to trimming and J lost 8 bases, with 14 bases between them. The CDR3 bases are TGTGCCAGCAGCCCCGACATCTCCCCCAACGTCCTGACTTTC. This codes for CASSPDISPNVLTF.

This clonotype was recorded once. A much bigger clone sits one base away, suggesting this may be a read error. The CDR3 coding sequence is TGTGCCAGCTCACCGGCTAGCACAGATACGCCGTATTTT. Protein: CASSPASTDTPYF. The chain joins TRBV18 to TRBJ2-3, with D possibly being TRBD2 (5 bases). The CDR3 spans 13 residues. Germline V gene sequence: CDR1 KGHSH, CDR2 LQKENI.

This clonotype has just a few counts. The chain joins TRBV30 to TRBJ1-3; no reliable D call. Trimming took off 2 bases at V and 0 bases at J, with 8 bases between the two ends. In germline, CDR1 is GTSNPN, CDR2 SVGIG (reference sequence). This CDR3 is 14 amino acids long. The CDR3 region is CAWSPIISGNTIYF. The CDR3, as DNA: TGTGCCTGGAGTCCTATTATCTCTGGAAACACCATATATTTT.

This clonotype appeared a few times. The chain employs TRBV19 and TRBJ1-1, with 9 bases identical to TRBD1. The ends lost 4 bases at V and 5 bases at J; junction bases unmatched: 11. CDR3 length: 16 residues. Germline values: CDR1 LNHDA, CDR2 SQIVND (reference sequence). The CDR3 region is CASSSPGTGLRTEAFF. The CDR3 DNA reads TGTGCCAGTAGTAGCCCCGGGACAGGGTTACGAACTGAAGCTTTCTTT.

This clonotype appeared a few times. This chain links TRBV30 with TRBJ1-2; D gene ambiguous. Germline loops: CDR1 GTSNPN, CDR2 SVGIG (reference sequence). Between the trimmed V and J ends, which lost 6 bases and 2 bases, there was a span of 7 bases. The CDR3 is made up of 11 amino acids. CDR3 bases: TGTGCCTGTACCGGGAACTATGGCTACACCTTC. This sequence encodes CACTGNYGYTF.

This clonotype occurred many times. The V and J genes are TRBV18 and TRBJ1-6, with 8 bases fitting TRBD1. This CDR3 contains 16 residues. V dropped 0 bases and J dropped 10; count of bases not matched to a gene: 8. Germline values: CDR1 KGHSH, CDR2 LQKENI. The CDR3 coding sequence is TGTGCCAGCTCACCACCCGGGACAGGTAGTCGGTCACCCCTCCACTTT. Protein product: CASSPPGTGSRSPLHF.

This chain's CDR3 is CASSLTQSGNYGYTF. CDR3 coding DNA: TGTGCCAGCAGCTTAACCCAATCAGGGAACTATGGCTACACCTTC. The chain combines TRBV7-2 with TRBJ1-2; possible D gene TRBD1, 5 bases. Trimming pared 2 bases from V and 2 bases from J, leaving 12 bases between. Germline CDR1 SGHTA, CDR2 FQGNSA. The CDR3 extends over 15 amino acids.

Concerning this clonotype itself: A read error may produce the germline difference seen at one junction end. The chain links TRBV6-5 to TRBJ2-5; 8 bases map to TRBD1. Germline V gives CDR1 MNHEY, CDR2 SVGAGI. The CDR3 sequence is 16 residues long. The DNA of the CDR3 is TGTGTCAGCATTCCTATCAGGGGGCAAGCCCAAGAGACCCAGTACTTC. Amino acids: CVSIPIRGQAQETQYF.

The table lists this clonotype with a few counts. This sequence joins TRBV11-3 and TRBJ2-1; 12 bases map to TRBD2. Germline V gene lookup returns CDR1 SGHNT and CDR2 YENEEA. The CDR3 extends over 14 amino acids. Trimming took 6 bases from V and 12 from J; bases not matched to a gene: 9. The CDR3 reads CASSPSGGVLAQFF. The CDR3 bases are TGTGCCAGCAGTCCTAGCGGGGGGGTTTTAGCGCAGTTCTTC.

Judged by abundance, this clonotype is medium-sized. V usage is TRBV29-1 and J usage is TRBJ2-3; 8 nucleotides align to TRBD2. V dropped 6 bases and J dropped 4; count of bases not matched to a gene: 9. The CDR3 runs 14 residues. The germline V gene has CDR1 SQVTM and CDR2 ANQGSEA. CDR3 nucleotides: TGCAGCGTCCAGCCGGGGGGGAGGTCAGATACGCAGTATTTT. This sequence encodes CSVQPGGRSDTQYF.

The rearrangement links TRBV20-1 to TRBJ2-6; a possible D gene is TRBD1 (5 bases). The length of the CDR3 is 14 residues. Trimming removed 5 bases from V and 4 bases from J, with 12 bases in between. The germline gives CDR1 DFQATT, CDR2 SNEGSKA (reference sequence). The CDR3 region has the DNA TGCAGTGCTTCCAGGGTCTCCGGGGCCAACGTCCTGACTTTC. Protein product: CSASRVSGANVLTF.

This chain connects TRBV5-1 to TRBJ1-1; D is unclear. Between the trimmed V and J ends, which lost 3 bases and 7 bases, there was a span of 7 bases. The CDR3 runs 11 residues. Per the germline V gene, CDR1 is SGHRS and CDR2 is YFSETQ. As DNA, the CDR3 is TGCGCCAGCAGCTCCCTCGGTGAAGCTTTCTTT. Protein product: CASSSLGEAFF.

By sample share, this clonotype is medium-sized (0.01 to 0.1%). V gene TRBV29-1 combines with J gene TRBJ1-1; D may be TRBD1 (5 bases). CDR3 length: 13 residues. The germline gives CDR1 SQVTM, CDR2 ANQGSEA. The ends were cut back, 4 bases at V and 2 bases at J, with 11 bases in the middle. CDR3 sequence reads: CSVGRDGNTEAFF. The CDR3 DNA reads TGCAGCGTTGGGCGGGACGGCAACACTGAAGCTTTCTTT.

In this sample, this clonotype turned up many times. The CDR3 DNA follows: TGTGCCAGCAGTCCCCTGGGTAGGAACACCGGGGAGCTGTTTTTT. It codes for CASSPLGRNTGELFF. J is TRBJ2-2 and V is TRBV6-1; D call uncertain. This CDR3 contains 15 residues. CDR1 and CDR2 (germline): MNHNS, SASEGT. V was clipped by 5 bases and J by 1 base, with 11 bases between them.

This clonotype was seen repeatedly, ten times or more. The rearrangement uses TRBV27 and TRBJ2-6, with 9 bases fitting TRBD1. V gave up 6 bases and J gave up 6 bases; unmatched junction bases: 6. The germline CDR1 and CDR2 sequences are MNHEY and SMNVEV (reference sequence). The length of the CDR3 is 15 residues. The CDR3 region is CASSDRGGLANVLTF. The CDR3 DNA sequence: TGTGCCAGCAGCGACAGGGGGGGCCTGGCCAACGTCCTGACTTTC. Based on the CDR3 plus reference TRBV27 and TRBJ2-6, the full variable domain is EAQVTQNPRYLITVTGKKLTVTCSQNMNHEYMSWYRQDPGLGLRQIYYSMNVEVTDKGDVPEGYKVSRKEKRNFPLILESPSPNQTSLYFCASSDRGGLANVLTFGAGSRLTVL.

V usage is TRBV6-1 and J usage is TRBJ1-5; D possibly corresponds to TRBD1 (6 bases). The CDR3 is 15 residues long. In germline, CDR1 is MNHNS, CDR2 SASEGT. Trimming shortened V by 4 bases and J by 5 bases, and 15 bases separated the two germline ends. CDR3 amino acids: CASSGEQGAHQPQHF. DNA of the CDR3: TGTGCCAGCAGTGGAGAACAGGGTGCTCATCAGCCCCAGCATTTT.